This TCR beta chain stems from a study of neurological immune-mediated disorders. This clonotype showed up many times. The target antigen is unknown. Germline trimming cut 5 bases from V and 4 bases from J; bases unmatched to any gene: 11. The CDR3 has 15 amino acids. CDR1 SGHVS and CDR2 FNYEAQ come from the germline V gene. The cDNA was synthesized by means of template-switch 5'RACE, which was carried out with 10-nucleotide random UMIs. TCRdb analysed the 5' RACE reads with MiXCR anew, one entry per CDR3 protein. The sample yields 50,000 to 65,000 distinct CDR3 sequences, under 5% seen once. Study-wide points: Phylogenetic grouping assigned the repertoires of 18 of 34 multiple sclerosis patients to one related-CDR3 cluster, which constitutes a possible signature. Private repertoires in all groups were suggested by the absence of shared CDR3 amino acid sequences among expanded clones across subjects.

The specimen sequenced was PBMCs. The chain recombines TRBV7-6 with TRBJ2-7, with TRBD1 identical over 7 bases. This TCR derives from a woman between 45 and 60 years old with multiple sclerosis. CDR3 in amino acids: CASSPRQGAVYEQYF. CDR3 sequence (DNA): TGTGCCAGCAGCCCTAGACAGGGTGCGGTATACGAGCAGTACTTC.